Listed here are 27 T cell receptor beta chains from one sample, sequenced in a study of cytomegalovirus exposure and HLA in healthy donors. In the PCR, 60 Vbeta and 13 Jbeta primers were used. The method was immunoSEQ multiplex PCR; TCRdb's version includes in-frame clones alone and lacks a portion of them. This sample's table has 170,000 or so clones. The sequencing sample was made of PBMCs. The receptors shown here come from a man aged 30 to 45 in good health and CMV-seronegative.

J is TRBJ2-3 and V is TRBV7-9; TRBD1 matches at 12 bases. Germline trimming cut 4 bases from V and 3 bases from J; bases unmatched to any gene: 2. The CDR3 is made up of 15 amino acids. CDR1 and CDR2 (germline): SEHNR, FQNEAQ (reference sequence). This CDR3 is CASSSGQGATDTQYF. CDR3 nucleotide sequence: TGTGCCAGCAGCTCGGGACAGGGGGCGACAGATACGCAGTATTTT.

The genes are TRBV25-1 and TRBJ2-7, with 8 bases matching TRBD1. V was pared by 4 bases and J by 5 bases, with 10 bases of the junction left unmatched. The CDR3 spans 15 residues. CDR1 MGHDK and CDR2 SYGVNS come from the germline V gene. The CDR3 DNA follows: TGTGCCAGCAGTGGCCCCGGACAGGGCCGACACGAGCAGTACTTC. It translates to CASSGPGQGRHEQYF.

Here the CDR3 DNA reads TGTGCCAGCAGTGAACTTGGACAGGGGGGGAACACTGAAGCTTTCTTT. Its translation is CASSELGQGGNTEAFF. The chain employs TRBV6-1 and TRBJ1-1, with TRBD1 identical over 10 bases. The trim removed 2 bases at V and 1 base at J, leaving 4 bases unmatched. The CDR3 covers 16 residues. Germline CDR1 is MNHNS and CDR2 is SASEGT.

V usage is TRBV5-4 and J usage is TRBJ1-2, with a possible D match to TRBD1 (6 bases). V gave up 0 bases and J gave up 4 bases, with 13 bases separating them. This CDR3 is built from 15 residues. Germline CDR1 reads SGHNT; CDR2 reads YYREEE (reference sequence). The CDR3 DNA sequence: TGTGCCAGCAGCTTGGAAGGGGGTACCGGCTATGGCTACACCTTC. The encoded protein is CASSLEGGTGYGYTF.

The CDR3 is CASSLFRPHTRQGSYNEQFF. As DNA, the CDR3 is TGTGCCAGCAGTTTATTCAGGCCGCATACGCGACAGGGTTCCTACAATGAGCAGTTCTTC. V usage is TRBV27 and J usage is TRBJ2-1, with 7 bases identical to TRBD1. Germline-derived CDR1 and CDR2 are MNHEY and SMNVEV (reference sequence). This CDR3 region has 20 residues. V dropped 1 base and J dropped 1; count of bases not matched to a gene: 16.

The chain has TRBV11-2 and TRBJ1-1; unclear D gene. CDR3 size: 11 residues. V lost 5 bases and J 6 bases, leaving 7 bases between the germline ends. Germline assignment: CDR1 SGHAT and CDR2 FQNNGV. In nucleotides, the CDR3 is TGTGCCAGCAGCCCACAGTCTGAAGCTTTCTTT. This gives the protein CASSPQSEAFF.

The chain joins TRBV2 to TRBJ2-7, with 12 positions matching TRBD2. The V gene end was trimmed by 6 bases and the J gene end by 4 bases; junction bases not matched to a gene: 1. Germline lookup yields CDR1 SNHLY and CDR2 FYNNEI. The CDR3 covers 13 residues. The CDR3 here is CASRLAGGYEQYF. CDR3 in DNA: TGTGCCAGCAGACTAGCGGGAGGATACGAGCAGTACTTC.

This chain links TRBV14 with TRBJ2-1; no reliable D call. The germline V gene has CDR1 SGHDN and CDR2 FVKESK. The V end lost 0 bases, the J end lost 14 bases, and 14 bases lay between the germline ends. The CDR3 runs to 13 residues. The CDR3 sequence: CASSQDEALKEFF. The DNA for the CDR3 is TGTGCCAGCAGCCAAGACGAGGCATTAAAGGAGTTCTTC.

This chain connects TRBV7-3 to TRBJ1-1; the match to TRBD1 covers 8 bases. J lost 4 bases, V lost 5 bases, and 18 bases had no gene match. This CDR3 contains 18 residues. CDR1 is SGHTA and CDR2 is FQGTGA in the germline V gene. The CDR3: CASSPYTGGRTWATEAFF. CDR3 coding DNA: TGTGCCAGCAGCCCTTATACAGGGGGGAGAACCTGGGCCACTGAAGCTTTCTTT.

The CDR3 DNA reads TGTGCCAGCAGTGAAGGACAGTCCTCCTATGGCTACACCTTC. Protein sequence: CASSEGQSSYGYTF. The rearrangement uses TRBV2 and TRBJ1-2; D might be TRBD1 (5 bases). Germline CDR1 SNHLY, CDR2 FYNNEI. The CDR3 is made up of 14 amino acids. Trimming removed 1 base from V and 4 bases from J, with 10 bases in between.

The J gene is TRBJ1-2, the V gene TRBV7-8; possible D gene TRBD1, 5 bases. The ends were cut back, 2 bases at V and 3 bases at J, with 16 bases in the middle. Germline lookup yields CDR1 SGHVS and CDR2 FQNEAQ. The CDR3 is 16 residues long. The CDR3 DNA reads TGTGCCAGCAGCTTAAGTGGAGGAGGGGCCCACTATGGCTACACCTTC. Encoded protein: CASSLSGGGAHYGYTF.

The chain joins TRBV11-2 to TRBJ1-4; D is perhaps TRBD1 (6 bases). Trimming pared 3 bases from V and 3 bases from J, leaving 11 bases between. The germline gives CDR1 SGHAT, CDR2 FQNNGV. CDR3 size: 15 residues. CDR3 residues: CASSLYRDPNEKLFF. As DNA, the CDR3 is TGTGCCAGCAGCTTGTACAGGGATCCTAATGAAAAACTGTTTTTT.

The chain combines TRBV28 with TRBJ2-4, with D perhaps TRBD1 (5 bases). V was clipped by 5 bases and J by 6 bases, with 11 bases between them. The CDR3 is 13 residues long. Germline lookup yields CDR1 MDHEN and CDR2 SYDVKM. The CDR3 sequence: CASSGALTNIQYF. CDR3 coding DNA: TGTGCCAGCAGTGGGGCGCTTACAAACATTCAGTACTTC.

The chain couples TRBV28 to TRBJ1-3, with D maybe TRBD1 (5 bases). This CDR3 is built from 15 residues. Germline V gives CDR1 MDHEN, CDR2 SYDVKM. Trimming took 4 bases from V and 4 from J, leaving 14 bases between them. Written as DNA, the CDR3 is TGTGCCAGCAGTTACCCGGGGGTACCAGGAAACACCATATATTTT. Translation: CASSYPGVPGNTIYF.

This chain uses TRBV7-8 with TRBJ2-2; D is possibly TRBD2 (6 bases). With 2 bases removed from V and 1 base from J, the gap between germline ends came to 14 bases. Germline loops: CDR1 SGHVS, CDR2 FQNEAQ. The CDR3 runs to 17 residues. In DNA, the CDR3 is TGTGCCAGCAGCTTATCCTCGGGGGTAGGGAACACCGGGGAGCTGTTTTTT. Amino acid sequence: CASSLSSGVGNTGELFF.

This chain uses TRBV2 with TRBJ1-2; no clear D gene. V shed 8 bases and J shed 5 bases, with 12 bases lying between them. From germline, CDR1 is SNHLY and CDR2 FYNNEI. This CDR3 has 12 amino acids. The CDR3 is CASSAIAYGYTF. The DNA for the CDR3 is TGTGCCAGCTCGGCCATAGCTTATGGCTACACCTTC.

This rearrangement joins TRBV4-2 to TRBJ2-2; 14 nucleotides align to TRBD2. CDR1 and CDR2 from the germline V gene are LGHNA and YNFKEQ. V lost 1 base and J lost 0; bases outside the gene matches: 1. This CDR3 comprises 18 residues. CDR3 DNA: TGTGCCAGCAGCCAAGGGGGACTAGCGGGAGCGAACACCGGGGAGCTGTTTTTT. It is translated as CASSQGGLAGANTGELFF.

The chain has TRBV4-3 and TRBJ2-1; no firm D call. Germline CDR1 is LGHNA and CDR2 is YSLEER. V lost 3 bases and J 4 bases, leaving 13 bases between the germline ends. The CDR3 is made up of 15 amino acids. The CDR3 spells CASSQEQILYNEQFF. CDR3 bases: TGCGCCAGCAGCCAGGAGCAGATTCTTTACAATGAGCAGTTCTTC.

This chain uses TRBV2 with TRBJ1-1; 7 positions agree with TRBD1. Germline loops: CDR1 SNHLY, CDR2 FYNNEI. The V segment lost 1 base and the J segment 0 bases; nucleotides outside the gene matches: 2. This CDR3 is built from 15 residues. In DNA form, the CDR3 reads TGTGCCAGCAGTGAAGGGCAGGGGGTGAACACTGAAGCTTTCTTT. Protein sequence: CASSEGQGVNTEAFF.

This chain joins TRBV7-9 and TRBJ2-1, with D possibly matching TRBD2 (7 bases). CDR3 length: 15 amino acids. Germline CDR1 SEHNR, CDR2 FQNEAQ (reference sequence). The CDR3 region is CAGGASGDFYNEQFF. The CDR3, as DNA: TGTGCGGGGGGGGCTAGCGGAGATTTCTACAATGAGCAGTTCTTC.

The V gene is TRBV5-4, the J gene TRBJ2-2, with 10 positions matching TRBD2. After removal of 4 bases from V and 5 bases from J, the junction contained 5 bases not matched to a gene. Germline CDR1 reads SGHNT; CDR2 reads YYREEE (reference sequence). This CDR3 contains 15 residues. The CDR3 DNA reads as TGTGCCAGCAGCCCAGGACTAGCGGAGACCGGGGAGCTGTTTTTT. Amino acid sequence: CASSPGLAETGELFF.

V gene TRBV19 combines with J gene TRBJ1-2, with 8 bases matching TRBD1. V shed 6 bases, J shed 13 bases, and the junction held 10 bases outside the gene matches. From germline, CDR1 is LNHDA and CDR2 SQIVND (reference sequence). This CDR3 has 12 amino acids. DNA for the CDR3: TGTGCCAGTAGCACGACAGGGGCTTATAGCACCTTC. This codes for CASSTTGAYSTF.

The chain joins TRBV6-4 to TRBJ1-1; D is ambiguous. The CDR3 totals 14 residues. In germline, CDR1 is MRHNA, CDR2 SNTAGT. V was shortened by 0 bases and J by 1 base, with 6 bases between the two germline ends. CDR3 protein: CASSDSAENTEAFF. CDR3 in DNA: TGTGCCAGCAGTGACTCGGCAGAGAACACTGAAGCTTTCTTT.

The gene calls are TRBV7-6 and TRBJ2-3; D not resolved. Germline CDR1 is SGHVS and CDR2 is FNYEAQ. The ends were cut back, 5 bases at V and 2 bases at J, with 5 bases in the middle. The CDR3 extends over 12 amino acids. Here the CDR3 reads CASSRHTDTQYF. The CDR3 DNA follows: TGTGCCAGCAGCCGACACACAGATACGCAGTATTTT.

In nucleotides, the CDR3 is TGTGCCAGCAGTTACCAGCGGGACTACGAGCAGTACTTC. It translates to CASSYQRDYEQYF. The chain carries TRBV6-6 and TRBJ2-7; TRBD2 agrees at 7 bases. Germline CDR1 is MNHNY and CDR2 is SVGAGI (reference sequence). This CDR3 is built from 13 residues. With V trimmed by 2 bases and J by 3 bases, 1 base remained unmatched.

This rearrangement joins TRBV7-9 to TRBJ2-4, with D possibly TRBD1 on 5 matching bases. This CDR3 has 13 residues. Germline V lookup: CDR1 SEHNR, CDR2 FQNEAQ (reference sequence). V was trimmed by 9 bases and J by 0 bases, leaving 9 bases between them. This CDR3 is CASQGLAKNIQYF. The CDR3 DNA reads as TGTGCCAGTCAGGGTTTAGCCAAAAACATTCAGTACTTC.

This chain joins TRBV6-1 and TRBJ2-7; maybe TRBD2 (6 bases). Germline V gives CDR1 MNHNS, CDR2 SASEGT. Trimming stripped 2 bases from V and 2 bases from J, with 16 bases between. The CDR3 covers 16 residues. The CDR3, as DNA: TGTGCCAGCAGTGAACTTGGGTCAGGGAGGACCTACGAGCAGTACTTC. It is translated as CASSELGSGRTYEQYF.